The clone carrying this TCR beta chain was seen only a few times. Its antigen remains unidentified. Since all of the isolated RNA was reverse transcribed, expressed TCRB transcripts were what got sequenced. Measured with immunoSEQ multiplex PCR; TCRdb has only the in-frame clones, and not every one. The sample yields over 40,000 clones, roughly 50% seen once. This entry belongs to a study of beta chain features in type 1 diabetes. Overall study context: Examination of sorted cells across all samples involved more than 100,000,000 cells. Study-wide points: Sequencing the cDNA could make cells with high TCR expression show up more than they should. No resolution was reached here on whether HLA type influences TCRB rearrangement.

This CDR3 comprises 10 residues. CDR1 is DFQATT and CDR2 is SNEGSKA in the germline V gene (reference sequence). Trimming cost V 6 bases and J 5 bases, with 7 bases left between them. Using CD45RO/CCR7/CD25/CD127/CD95/CD27, CD4+ naive, central memory, regulatory and stem cell-like memory cells were sorted. This chain uses TRBV20-1 with TRBJ2-5; no definite D call. The sample comprised stem cell memory CD4+ T cells from blood. This sequence was found in a young woman in good health. For the CDR3, the DNA is TGCAGTGCCGAGGCGGAGACCCAGTACTTC. Protein sequence: CSAEAETQYF.